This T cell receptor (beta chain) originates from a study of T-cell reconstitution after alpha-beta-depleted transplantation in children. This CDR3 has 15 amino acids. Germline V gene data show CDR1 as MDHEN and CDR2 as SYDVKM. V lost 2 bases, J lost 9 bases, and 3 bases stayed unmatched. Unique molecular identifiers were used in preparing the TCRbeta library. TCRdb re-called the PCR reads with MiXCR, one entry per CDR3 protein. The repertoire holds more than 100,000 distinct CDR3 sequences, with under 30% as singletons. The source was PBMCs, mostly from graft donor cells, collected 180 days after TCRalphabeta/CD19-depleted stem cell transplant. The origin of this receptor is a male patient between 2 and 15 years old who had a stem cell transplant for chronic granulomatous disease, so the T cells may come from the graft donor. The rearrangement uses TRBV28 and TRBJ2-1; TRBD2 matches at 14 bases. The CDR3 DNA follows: TGTGCCAGCAGTTTAGGGACTAGCGGGAGCAGTGAGCAGTTCTTC. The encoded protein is CASSLGTSGSSEQFF.